This TCR beta chain was recorded in a study of regulatory T cells in long-lasting Graves disease. Study in general: A definition of persistent Graves' disease required over 5 years of antithyroid drugs plus positive TSH receptor antibodies. General study results and limits: TCR diversity was lower in persistent Graves' patients (versus newly diagnosed ones). Persistent disease was associated with favored TRBV28 usage and with favored use of TRBJ1-2 and TRBJ2-5.

This clonotype has just a few counts. Its specificity is not known. Indicated time point: persistent/refractory GD, antithyroid drugs over 5 years with positive TRAb. RNA extracted from PBMCs served as the sequencing template. With 5 bases removed from V and 9 bases from J, the gap between germline ends came to 26 bases. The V gene's germline CDR1 is DFQATT and CDR2 SNEGSKA (reference sequence). There are 15 residues in the CDR3. Building the TCR beta libraries relied on iRepertoire HTBI primers, and CDR3 regions underwent Arm-PCR. How the authors handled the data: Across all samples, approximately 68 TRBV segments and roughly 14 TRBJ segments were identified. Using its own MiXCR run on the multiplex PCR reads, TCRdb lists one record per CDR3 protein. It is TCRdb's table, rather than the study itself, that gives the V and J calls and clone size. The sample includes fewer than 450,000 distinct CDR3 sequences, about a quarter of them seen just once.

The rearrangement joins TRBV20-1 to TRBJ2-7, with D tentatively TRBD1 (5 bases). Sequenced here: peripheral blood mononuclear cells (PBMCs), sampled when the disease was refractory, from a patient treated with antithyroid drugs. The origin of this receptor is a female donor with Graves disease. The DNA for the CDR3 is TGCAGTGCTTCGTTGGGCCAGGGAACACAAATCCTGCAGTACTTC. It codes for CSASLGQGTQILQYF.